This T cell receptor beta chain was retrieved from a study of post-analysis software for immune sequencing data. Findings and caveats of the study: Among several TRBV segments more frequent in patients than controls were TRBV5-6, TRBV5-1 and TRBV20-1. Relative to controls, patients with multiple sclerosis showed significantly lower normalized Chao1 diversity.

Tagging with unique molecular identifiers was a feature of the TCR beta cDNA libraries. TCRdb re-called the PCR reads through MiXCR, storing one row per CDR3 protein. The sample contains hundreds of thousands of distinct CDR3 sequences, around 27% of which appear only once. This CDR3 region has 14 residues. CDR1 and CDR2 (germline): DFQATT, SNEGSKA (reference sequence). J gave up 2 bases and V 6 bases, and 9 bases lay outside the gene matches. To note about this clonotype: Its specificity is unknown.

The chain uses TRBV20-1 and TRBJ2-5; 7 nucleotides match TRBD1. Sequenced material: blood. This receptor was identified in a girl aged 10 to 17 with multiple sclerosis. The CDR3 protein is CSAPNRGWQETQYF. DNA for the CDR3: TGCAGTGCCCCAAACAGGGGTTGGCAAGAGACCCAGTACTTC.